These T cell receptor beta chains were read from a single sample in a study of CD8 T cells in ankylosing spondylitis. A single record per CDR3 protein comes from TCRdb applying MiXCR to the 5' RACE reads. Here the sample spans 350,000 or so distinct CDR3 sequences, 8% being singletons. Input material: blood, either unsorted or a sorted T cell fraction (not recorded which). These receptors came from a male donor with ankylosing spondylitis. Each CDR3 is given with its conserved first and last residue. Fields, in order: clone size, J gene, V gene, D gene, CDR3 protein, CDR3 DNA. The D gene is left open where the match is weak. Clone size appears in some rows only: once, few, many, or a class for an expanded clone.

abundance: few; j_gene: TRBJ1-5; v_gene: TRBV20-1; d_gene: TRBD1; CDR3aa: CSARQGGNQPQHF; CDR3nt: TGCAGTGCTAGACAGGGGGGAAATCAGCCCCAGCATTTT
abundance: NA; j_gene: TRBJ2-7; v_gene: TRBV5-1; d_gene: NA; CDR3aa: CASSFRGRDYEQYF; CDR3nt: TGCGCCAGCAGCTTCCGGGGGAGAGATTACGAGCAGTACTTC
abundance: NA; j_gene: TRBJ2-1; v_gene: TRBV7-6; d_gene: TRBD2; CDR3aa: CASRASGSIEQFF; CDR3nt: TGTGCCAGCAGGGCTAGCGGGAGCATTGAGCAGTTCTTC
abundance: NA; j_gene: TRBJ1-6; v_gene: TRBV7-9; d_gene: NA; CDR3aa: CASSLGFADSPLHF; CDR3nt: TGTGCCAGCAGCTTAGGATTCGCTGATTCACCCCTCCACTTT
abundance: few; j_gene: TRBJ2-6; v_gene: TRBV11-1; d_gene: NA; CDR3aa: CASSLRWQESSGANVLTF; CDR3nt: TGTGCCAGCAGCTTACGGTGGCAGGAGAGCTCTGGGGCCAACGTCCTGACTTTC
abundance: many; j_gene: TRBJ1-1; v_gene: TRBV5-1; d_gene: TRBD1; CDR3aa: CASSSGTGALNTEAFF; CDR3nt: TGCGCCAGCAGCTCCGGGACAGGGGCTCTGAACACTGAAGCTTTCTTT
abundance: NA; j_gene: TRBJ2-1; v_gene: TRBV12-3/TRBV12-4; d_gene: NA; CDR3aa: CASSTGGRGVIEQFF; CDR3nt: TGTGCCAGCTCGACGGGGGGCAGGGGCGTGATTGAGCAGTTCTTC
abundance: NA; j_gene: TRBJ1-1; v_gene: TRBV28; d_gene: NA; CDR3aa: CASSLVSYRPMNTEAFF; CDR3nt: TGTGCCAGCAGTTTAGTCTCATATAGACCCATGAACACTGAAGCTTTCTTT
abundance: NA; j_gene: TRBJ2-1; v_gene: TRBV28; d_gene: TRBD2; CDR3aa: CASSLSRASGIVSDNQQFF; CDR3nt: TGTGCCAGCAGTTTAAGTCGGGCTAGCGGGATCGTATCTGACAATCAGCAGTTCTTC
abundance: few; j_gene: TRBJ2-5; v_gene: TRBV20-1; d_gene: TRBD1; CDR3aa: CSASAGTENQETQYF; CDR3nt: TGCAGTGCTAGCGCCGGGACAGAAAACCAAGAGACCCAGTACTTC
abundance: NA; j_gene: TRBJ1-1; v_gene: TRBV3-1; d_gene: TRBD1; CDR3aa: CASSQEDRANTEAFF; CDR3nt: TGTGCCAGCAGCCAAGAGGACAGGGCTAACACTGAAGCTTTCTTT
abundance: few; j_gene: TRBJ1-1; v_gene: TRBV10-3; d_gene: NA; CDR3aa: CAISENFLGAAENTEAFF; CDR3nt: TGTGCCATCAGTGAGAACTTTCTCGGCGCCGCGGAGAACACTGAAGCTTTCTTT
abundance: many; j_gene: TRBJ2-7; v_gene: TRBV15; d_gene: TRBD1; CDR3aa: CATSRDQGTGVHYEQYF; CDR3nt: TGTGCCACCAGCAGAGATCAGGGGACAGGGGTCCACTACGAGCAGTACTTC
abundance: NA; j_gene: TRBJ2-2; v_gene: TRBV6-1; d_gene: TRBD1; CDR3aa: CASSTGGTGAGGELFF; CDR3nt: TGTGCCAGCAGTACGGGCGGGACAGGAGCAGGCGGGGAGCTGTTTTTT
abundance: few; j_gene: TRBJ2-3; v_gene: TRBV2; d_gene: NA; CDR3aa: CASSDRQGTDTQYF; CDR3nt: TGTGCCAGCAGTGACAGACAGGGCACAGATACGCAGTATTTT
abundance: NA; j_gene: TRBJ2-1; v_gene: TRBV3-1; d_gene: TRBD2; CDR3aa: CATSTGTTDNEQFF; CDR3nt: TGTGCCACCTCAACCGGGACTACCGACAATGAGCAGTTCTTC
abundance: many; j_gene: TRBJ1-2; v_gene: TRBV25-1; d_gene: NA; CDR3aa: CASMSALRGSGYTF; CDR3nt: TGTGCCAGCATGAGTGCTCTGCGGGGATCTGGCTACACCTTC
abundance: many; j_gene: TRBJ2-7; v_gene: TRBV5-1; d_gene: NA; CDR3aa: CASSTQAPRREQYF; CDR3nt: TGCGCCAGCAGCACCCAGGCTCCCCGGCGCGAGCAGTACTTC
abundance: NA; j_gene: TRBJ1-3; v_gene: TRBV4-2; d_gene: TRBD1; CDR3aa: CASSHWTGTSGNTIYF; CDR3nt: TGTGCCAGCAGCCACTGGACAGGGACCTCTGGAAACACCATATATTTT
abundance: NA; j_gene: TRBJ2-7; v_gene: TRBV20-1; d_gene: NA; CDR3aa: CSARPRVEAEQYF; CDR3nt: TGCAGTGCCCGCCCCCGCGTTGAGGCCGAGCAGTACTTC
abundance: NA; j_gene: TRBJ2-3; v_gene: TRBV7-9; d_gene: NA; CDR3aa: CASSSGYGPTDTQYF; CDR3nt: TGTGCCAGCAGCTCCGGGTACGGGCCGACAGATACGCAGTATTTT
abundance: NA; j_gene: TRBJ2-2; v_gene: TRBV25-1; d_gene: TRBD2; CDR3aa: CASRAGGRNTGELFF; CDR3nt: TGTGCCAGCAGGGCCGGGGGGAGGAACACCGGGGAGCTGTTTTTT
abundance: NA; j_gene: TRBJ2-5; v_gene: TRBV5-1; d_gene: TRBD2; CDR3aa: CASSLDPGGGETQYF; CDR3nt: TGCGCCAGCAGCTTGGATCCGGGAGGAGGGGAGACCCAGTACTTC
abundance: few; j_gene: TRBJ2-4; v_gene: TRBV28; d_gene: NA; CDR3aa: CASSLYGKNIQYF; CDR3nt: TGTGCCAGCAGTTTATACGGCAAAAACATTCAGTACTTC
abundance: NA; j_gene: TRBJ2-3; v_gene: TRBV5-1; d_gene: NA; CDR3aa: CASSPGNTQYF; CDR3nt: TGCGCCAGCAGCCCCGGAAATACGCAGTATTTT
abundance: few; j_gene: TRBJ2-2; v_gene: TRBV3-1; d_gene: NA; CDR3aa: CASSQATTGNTGELFF; CDR3nt: TGTGCCAGCAGCCAAGCGACTACAGGGAACACCGGGGAGCTGTTTTTT
abundance: NA; j_gene: TRBJ2-5; v_gene: TRBV6-1; d_gene: TRBD1; CDR3aa: CASSGTGSEQETQYF; CDR3nt: TGTGCCAGCAGTGGGACAGGGTCTGAGCAAGAGACCCAGTACTTC
abundance: few; j_gene: TRBJ2-7; v_gene: TRBV5-1; d_gene: TRBD2; CDR3aa: CASSLAGTSGSYEQYF; CDR3nt: TGCGCCAGCAGCTTGGCCGGGACTAGCGGGAGCTACGAGCAGTACTTC
abundance: many; j_gene: TRBJ2-1; v_gene: TRBV2; d_gene: TRBD2; CDR3aa: CASSPSGRAIEQFF; CDR3nt: TGTGCCAGCAGTCCTAGCGGGAGGGCCATTGAGCAGTTCTTC
abundance: few; j_gene: TRBJ2-3; v_gene: TRBV4-1; d_gene: NA; CDR3aa: CASSQDEGRRGFASTDTQYF; CDR3nt: TGCGCCAGCAGCCAAGATGAAGGGCGGAGGGGGTTTGCTAGCACAGATACGCAGTATTTT
abundance: NA; j_gene: TRBJ2-7; v_gene: TRBV7-9; d_gene: NA; CDR3aa: CASSGSGIGPIYEQYF; CDR3nt: TGTGCCAGCAGCGGATCCGGGATCGGGCCAATCTACGAGCAGTACTTC
abundance: many; j_gene: TRBJ1-2; v_gene: TRBV19; d_gene: NA; CDR3aa: CASSIAGRGGGYTF; CDR3nt: TGTGCCAGTAGTATAGCGGGCAGGGGTGGCGGCTACACCTTC
abundance: few; j_gene: TRBJ2-1; v_gene: TRBV12-5; d_gene: TRBD1; CDR3aa: CASGLGQGYNEQFF; CDR3nt: TGTGCTAGTGGTTTGGGACAGGGGTACAATGAGCAGTTCTTC
abundance: few; j_gene: TRBJ1-5; v_gene: TRBV7-3; d_gene: NA; CDR3aa: CASSLTRSYNGFRNQPQHF; CDR3nt: TGTGCCAGCAGCTTAACCCGGTCCTACAACGGGTTTCGCAATCAGCCCCAGCATTTT
abundance: few; j_gene: TRBJ2-7; v_gene: TRBV9; d_gene: NA; CDR3aa: CASSVEGKGAAGRDEQYF; CDR3nt: TGTGCCAGCAGCGTAGAGGGGAAAGGCGCAGCCGGGCGGGACGAGCAGTACTTC
abundance: NA; j_gene: TRBJ1-5; v_gene: TRBV28; d_gene: TRBD1; CDR3aa: CASSINSGTGGNQPQHF; CDR3nt: TGTGCCAGCAGTATAAACTCCGGGACAGGAGGGAATCAGCCCCAGCATTTT
abundance: NA; j_gene: TRBJ2-3; v_gene: TRBV4-1; d_gene: NA; CDR3aa: CASSQDHPRLVTQYF; CDR3nt: TGCGCCAGCAGCCAAGATCACCCCCGACTAGTTACGCAGTATTTT
abundance: NA; j_gene: TRBJ2-7; v_gene: TRBV5-1; d_gene: TRBD1; CDR3aa: CASSFERGQGAHEQYF; CDR3nt: TGCGCCAGCAGCTTTGAGAGGGGACAGGGGGCCCACGAGCAGTACTTC
abundance: NA; j_gene: TRBJ2-7; v_gene: TRBV4-1; d_gene: NA; CDR3aa: CASSQGKIMAAPYEQYF; CDR3nt: TGCGCCAGCAGCCAAGGAAAAATTATGGCGGCCCCCTACGAGCAGTACTTC
abundance: NA; j_gene: TRBJ2-7; v_gene: TRBV19; d_gene: NA; CDR3aa: CASGGGRASEQYF; CDR3nt: TGTGCCAGTGGGGGGGGCCGTGCAAGCGAGCAGTACTTC
abundance: few; j_gene: TRBJ2-7; v_gene: TRBV27; d_gene: NA; CDR3aa: CASGTGTGRSEQYF; CDR3nt: TGTGCCAGCGGAACCGGGACGGGGAGATCCGAGCAGTACTTC
abundance: few; j_gene: TRBJ2-3; v_gene: TRBV11-2; d_gene: NA; CDR3aa: CASSLDRWGGLRTDTQYF; CDR3nt: TGTGCCAGCAGCTTAGATCGTTGGGGGGGGCTCCGCACAGATACGCAGTATTTT
abundance: few; j_gene: TRBJ2-1; v_gene: TRBV19; d_gene: NA; CDR3aa: CASSIYEARGSYNEQFF; CDR3nt: TGTGCCAGTAGTATTTATGAGGCCAGAGGCTCCTACAATGAGCAGTTCTTC
abundance: NA; j_gene: TRBJ2-5; v_gene: TRBV5-1; d_gene: TRBD1; CDR3aa: CASSLGADRGRETQYF; CDR3nt: TGCGCCAGCAGCTTGGGGGCGGACAGGGGGCGAGAGACCCAGTACTTC
abundance: few; j_gene: TRBJ2-7; v_gene: TRBV7-2; d_gene: TRBD1; CDR3aa: CASSHGTGAFVVYEQYF; CDR3nt: TGTGCCAGCAGCCACGGGACAGGGGCCTTTGTTGTCTACGAGCAGTACTTC
abundance: many; j_gene: TRBJ2-1; v_gene: TRBV27; d_gene: TRBD2; CDR3aa: CASSLYAGEYNEQFF; CDR3nt: TGTGCCAGCAGTTTATATGCGGGAGAGTACAATGAGCAGTTCTTC
abundance: many; j_gene: TRBJ1-2; v_gene: TRBV29-1; d_gene: NA; CDR3aa: CSVEGGFGYTF; CDR3nt: TGCAGCGTTGAAGGGGGCTTTGGCTACACCTTC
abundance: NA; j_gene: TRBJ2-6; v_gene: TRBV11-2; d_gene: TRBD2; CDR3aa: CASSLKLAGVYGANVLTF; CDR3nt: TGTGCCAGCAGCTTAAAGCTAGCGGGAGTATATGGGGCCAACGTCCTGACTTTC
abundance: NA; j_gene: TRBJ2-3; v_gene: TRBV2; d_gene: TRBD1; CDR3aa: CASSEDRGVWDTQYF; CDR3nt: TGTGCCAGCAGTGAGGACAGGGGGGTCTGGGATACGCAGTATTTT
abundance: many; j_gene: TRBJ2-7; v_gene: TRBV28; d_gene: TRBD1; CDR3aa: CASSPLTGSYEQYF; CDR3nt: TGTGCCAGCAGTCCGTTGACAGGGAGCTACGAGCAGTACTTC
abundance: NA; j_gene: TRBJ2-7; v_gene: TRBV20-1; d_gene: NA; CDR3aa: CSARVGMRNEQYF; CDR3nt: TGCAGTGCTAGAGTCGGGATGAGGAACGAGCAGTACTTC
abundance: few; j_gene: TRBJ1-1; v_gene: TRBV4-1; d_gene: NA; CDR3aa: CASSQVAQMDTEAFF; CDR3nt: TGCGCCAGCAGCCAAGTTGCCCAGATGGACACTGAAGCTTTCTTT
abundance: few; j_gene: TRBJ2-2; v_gene: TRBV12-3/TRBV12-4; d_gene: TRBD1; CDR3aa: CASSTPGQGLGGELFF; CDR3nt: TGTGCCAGCAGTACCCCGGGACAGGGGCTGGGCGGGGAGCTGTTTTTT
abundance: NA; j_gene: TRBJ2-7; v_gene: TRBV5-1; d_gene: TRBD1; CDR3aa: CASSGRQGESYEQYF; CDR3nt: TGCGCCAGCAGCGGCCGACAGGGGGAATCCTACGAGCAGTACTTC
abundance: NA; j_gene: TRBJ2-5; v_gene: TRBV24-1; d_gene: TRBD2; CDR3aa: CATSPSGQETQYF; CDR3nt: TGTGCCACCAGTCCTAGCGGACAAGAGACCCAGTACTTC
abundance: few; j_gene: TRBJ2-3; v_gene: TRBV11-1; d_gene: NA; CDR3aa: CASSIRYWKERGMDTQYF; CDR3nt: TGTGCCAGCAGCATTAGGTACTGGAAGGAAAGGGGTATGGATACGCAGTATTTT
abundance: few; j_gene: TRBJ1-1; v_gene: TRBV5-1; d_gene: TRBD1; CDR3aa: CASSPDRERAEAFF; CDR3nt: TGCGCCAGCAGCCCTGACAGGGAGAGAGCTGAAGCTTTCTTT